Given below is one T cell receptor (beta chain) in context. The antigen is not known. This entry comes from a study of siplizumab effects on memory and regulatory T cells. Study-wide results and limits: In the presence of siplizumab, alloreactive sequences traceable to unstimulated CD4+ memory cells were significantly reduced. A minor share of alloreactive clones matched unstimulated subsets. The majority of clones, roughly 75-95% of proliferating CD4+ or CD8+ clones, lacked an assignable naive or memory phenotype.

Only in-frame clones appear in the TCRdb table, and some are missing; sequencing was by immunoSEQ multiplex PCR. This table holds tens of thousands of clones, 75% to 90% found once. This receptor was identified in a human donor in good health. Sequences were obtained from Tregs sorted from blood.

This CDR3 reads CASGRTGGDRLLPGELFF. The DNA of the CDR3 is TGTGCTAGTGGTAGGACAGGGGGCGATAGACTGCTCCCCGGGGAGCTGTTTTTT. The V call is TRBV12-5, the J call TRBJ2-2, with 11 bases matching TRBD1. Germline assignment: CDR1 LGHNT and CDR2 FRNRAP. There are 18 residues in the CDR3. V was pared by 5 bases and J by 6 bases, with 14 bases of the junction left unmatched. Using reference TRBV12-5 and TRBJ2-2 for the parts outside the CDR3, the full variable domain is DARVTQTPRHKVTEMGQEVTMRCQPILGHNTVFWYRQTMMQGLELLAYFRNRAPLDDSGMPKDRFSAEMPDATLATLKIQPSEPRDSAVYFCASGRTGGDRLLPGELFFGEGSRLTVL.